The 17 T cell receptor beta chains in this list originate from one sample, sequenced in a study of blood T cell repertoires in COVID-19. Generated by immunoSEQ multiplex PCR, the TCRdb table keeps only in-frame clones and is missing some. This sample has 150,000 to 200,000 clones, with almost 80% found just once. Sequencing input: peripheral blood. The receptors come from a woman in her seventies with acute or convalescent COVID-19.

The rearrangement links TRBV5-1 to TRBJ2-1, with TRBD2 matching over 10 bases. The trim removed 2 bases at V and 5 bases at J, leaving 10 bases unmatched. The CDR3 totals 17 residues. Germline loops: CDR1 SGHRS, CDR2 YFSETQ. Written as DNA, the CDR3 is TGCGCCAGCAGCTTAAGGACTAGCGGCCGAGGGAACAATGAGCAGTTCTTC. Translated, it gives CASSLRTSGRGNNEQFF.

The CDR3 here is CASSLSLYEQYF. CDR3 nucleotides: TGTGCCAGCAGTTTATCACTCTACGAGCAGTACTTC. The J gene is TRBJ2-7, the V gene TRBV28; D remains unclear. The germline gives CDR1 MDHEN, CDR2 SYDVKM. The CDR3 loop spans 12 amino acids. The germline V and J ends were trimmed by 1 base and 3 bases, with 4 bases remaining between them.

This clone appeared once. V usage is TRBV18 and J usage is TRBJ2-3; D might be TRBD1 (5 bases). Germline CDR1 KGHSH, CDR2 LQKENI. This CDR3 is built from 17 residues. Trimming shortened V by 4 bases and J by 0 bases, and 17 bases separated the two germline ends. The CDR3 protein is CASSLTTVSSSTDTQYF. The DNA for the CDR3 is TGTGCCAGCTCACTAACGACAGTTTCTTCTAGCACAGATACGCAGTATTTT.

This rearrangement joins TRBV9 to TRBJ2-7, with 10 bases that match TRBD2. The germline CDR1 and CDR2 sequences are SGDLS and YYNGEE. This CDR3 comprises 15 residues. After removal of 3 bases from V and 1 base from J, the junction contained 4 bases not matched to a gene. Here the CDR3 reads CASSAAGGPSYEQYF. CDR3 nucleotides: TGTGCCAGCAGCGCAGCGGGAGGGCCTTCCTACGAGCAGTACTTC.

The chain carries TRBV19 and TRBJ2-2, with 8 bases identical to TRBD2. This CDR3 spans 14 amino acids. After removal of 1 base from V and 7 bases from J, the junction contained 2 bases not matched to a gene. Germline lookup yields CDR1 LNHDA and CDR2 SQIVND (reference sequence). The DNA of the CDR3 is TGTGCCAGTAGTATAGCGGGAGGGCACGGGGAGCTGTTTTTT. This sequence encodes CASSIAGGHGELFF.

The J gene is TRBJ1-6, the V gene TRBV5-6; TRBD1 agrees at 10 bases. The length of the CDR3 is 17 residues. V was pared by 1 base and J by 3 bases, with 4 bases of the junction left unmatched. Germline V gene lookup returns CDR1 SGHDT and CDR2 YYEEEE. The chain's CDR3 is CASSLRTGGIYNSPLHF. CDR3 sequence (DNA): TGTGCCAGCAGCTTGAGGACAGGGGGTATCTATAATTCACCCCTCCACTTT.

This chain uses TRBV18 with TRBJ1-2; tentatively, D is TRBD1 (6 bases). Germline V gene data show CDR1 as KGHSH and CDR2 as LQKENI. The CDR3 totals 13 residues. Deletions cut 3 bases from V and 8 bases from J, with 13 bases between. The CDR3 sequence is CASSPSGVDGYTF. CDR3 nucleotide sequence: TGTGCCAGCTCACCTTCAGGGGTGGACGGCTACACCTTC.

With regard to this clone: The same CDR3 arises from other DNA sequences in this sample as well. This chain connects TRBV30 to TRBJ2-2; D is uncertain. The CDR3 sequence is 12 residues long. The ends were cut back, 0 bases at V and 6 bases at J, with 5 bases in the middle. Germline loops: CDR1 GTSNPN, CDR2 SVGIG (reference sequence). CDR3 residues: CAWSVRSGELFF. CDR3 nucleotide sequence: TGTGCCTGGAGTGTACGGTCCGGGGAGCTGTTTTTT.

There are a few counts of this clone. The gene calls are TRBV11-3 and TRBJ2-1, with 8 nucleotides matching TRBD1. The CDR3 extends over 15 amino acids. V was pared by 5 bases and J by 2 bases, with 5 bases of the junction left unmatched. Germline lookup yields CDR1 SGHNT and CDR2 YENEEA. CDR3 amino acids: CASSLGQGAYNEQFF. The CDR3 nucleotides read TGTGCCAGCAGCCTAGGACAGGGTGCCTACAATGAGCAGTTCTTC.

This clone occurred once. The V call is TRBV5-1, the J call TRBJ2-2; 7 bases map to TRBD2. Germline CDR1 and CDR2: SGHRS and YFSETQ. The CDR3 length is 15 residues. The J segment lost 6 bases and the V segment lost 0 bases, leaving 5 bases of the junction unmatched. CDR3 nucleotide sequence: TGCGCCAGCAGCTTGGACGGGAGGAAGGCCGGGGAGCTGTTTTTT. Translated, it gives CASSLDGRKAGELFF.

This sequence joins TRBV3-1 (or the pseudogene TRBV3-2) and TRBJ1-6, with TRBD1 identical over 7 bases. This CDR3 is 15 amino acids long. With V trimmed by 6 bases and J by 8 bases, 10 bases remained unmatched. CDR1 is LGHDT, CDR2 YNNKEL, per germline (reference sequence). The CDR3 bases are TGTGCCAGCAGGAAAAACAGGGGAAATCATTCACCCCTCCACTTT. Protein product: CASRKNRGNHSPLHF.

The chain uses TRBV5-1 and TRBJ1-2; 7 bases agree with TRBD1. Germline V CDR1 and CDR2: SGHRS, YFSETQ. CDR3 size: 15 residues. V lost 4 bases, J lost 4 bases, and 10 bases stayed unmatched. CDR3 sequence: CASSISTGVVYGYTF. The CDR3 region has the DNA TGCGCCAGCAGCATCAGCACAGGGGTTGTCTATGGCTACACCTTC.

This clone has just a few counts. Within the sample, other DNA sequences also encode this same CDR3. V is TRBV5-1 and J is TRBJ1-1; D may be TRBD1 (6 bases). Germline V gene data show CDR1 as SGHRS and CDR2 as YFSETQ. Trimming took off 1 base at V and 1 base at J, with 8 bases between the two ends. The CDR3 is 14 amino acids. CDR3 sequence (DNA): TGCGCCAGCAGCTTGACAGGGACGAACACTGAAGCTTTCTTT. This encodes CASSLTGTNTEAFF.

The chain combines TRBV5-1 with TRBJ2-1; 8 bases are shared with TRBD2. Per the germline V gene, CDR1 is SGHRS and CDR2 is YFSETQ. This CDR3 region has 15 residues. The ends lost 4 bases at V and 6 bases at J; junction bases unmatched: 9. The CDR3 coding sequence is TGCGCCAGCAGCGAAGGGACTAGTCGGAGCAATGAGCAGTTCTTC. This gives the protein CASSEGTSRSNEQFF.

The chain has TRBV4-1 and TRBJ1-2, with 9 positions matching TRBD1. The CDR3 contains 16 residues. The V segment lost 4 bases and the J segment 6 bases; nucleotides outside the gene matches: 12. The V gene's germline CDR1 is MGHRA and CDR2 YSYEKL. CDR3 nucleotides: TGCGCCAGCAGCCCGGGACAGGGACGTCTTTCGAATGGCTACACCTTC. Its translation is CASSPGQGRLSNGYTF.

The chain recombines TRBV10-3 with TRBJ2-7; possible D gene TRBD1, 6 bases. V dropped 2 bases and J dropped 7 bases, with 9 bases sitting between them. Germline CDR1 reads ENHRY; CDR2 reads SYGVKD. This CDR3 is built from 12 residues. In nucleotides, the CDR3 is TGTGCCATCAGTGAGGCGACAGGTGAGCAGTACTTC. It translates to CAISEATGEQYF.

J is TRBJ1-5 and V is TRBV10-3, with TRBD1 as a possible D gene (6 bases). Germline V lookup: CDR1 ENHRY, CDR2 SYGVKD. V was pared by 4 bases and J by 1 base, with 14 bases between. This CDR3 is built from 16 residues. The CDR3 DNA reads TGTGCCATCAGTGTGGCCAGGGGAAGCAGCAATCAGCCCCAGCATTTT. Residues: CAISVARGSSNQPQHF.